This T cell receptor beta chain came from a study of immune characterization of retroperitoneal liposarcoma. This clonotype is classed as medium-sized. Using its own MiXCR run on the PCR reads, TCRdb lists one record per CDR3 protein. The data hold 4,500 or so distinct CDR3 sequences, with 35% to 45% observed a single time. The sequence came from a male donor with retroperitoneal liposarcoma. The sequenced sample was tumor tissue.

CDR3: CASSLLDPNTEAFF. CDR3 DNA: TGTGCCAGCAGCTTATTGGACCCGAACACTGAAGCTTTCTTT. The V gene is TRBV7-8, the J gene TRBJ1-1; D gene uncertain. Deletions cut 2 bases from V and 1 base from J, with 8 bases between. The germline gives CDR1 SGHVS, CDR2 FQNEAQ. The CDR3 has 14 residues.